This T cell receptor beta chain comes out of a study of OX40 agonist ivuxolimab in advanced cancers. TCRdb keeps only in-frame clones here, not all; method: immunoSEQ multiplex PCR. Found here are about 58,000 clones, 86% of them singletons; the top ten hold 0.85% to 1%. Trimming took 1 base from V and 5 from J; bases not matched to a gene: 3. Germline lookup yields CDR1 SGHTS and CDR2 YDEGEE. The CDR3 is 14 amino acids. The clonotype originates from an adult with an advanced solid tumor such as melanoma, head and neck, liver or kidney cancer. The material was CD4+ or CD8+ T cells sorted from blood, obtained in a trial of the OX40 agonist ivuxolimab. V usage is TRBV5-8 and J usage is TRBJ1-5, with 7 bases that match TRBD1. CDR3 nucleotides: TGTGCCAGCAGCTTGCCAGGGGGGGATCAGCCCCAGCATTTT. Translation gives CASSLPGGDQPQHF.